This paragraph reports one T cell receptor (beta chain). The germline gene is not matched at one end of the junction; a read error may be the cause. This CDR3 comprises 13 residues. Germline V gene lookup returns CDR1 LNHDA and CDR2 SQIVND (reference sequence). The data belong to a study of T cell responses to AZD1222 COVID-19 vaccine. Measured with immunoSEQ multiplex PCR; TCRdb has only the in-frame clones, and not every one. The data contain about 75,000 clones, 88% of them seen just once; the ten biggest clones take up 9% to 10%. This chain links TRBV19 with TRBJ1-4; D remains unclear. The sequence derives from an adult who received the MenACWY meningococcal vaccine as a control. The sample here was peripheral blood, taken 28 days after the second dose of the MenACWY control vaccine. DNA of the CDR3: TGTGCCAGCAGTAAGGAGGGTCGCGACAAACTGTTTTTT. It encodes CASSKEGRDKLFF.